This T cell receptor beta chain was sequenced for a study of Ad26.COV2.S vaccination and SARS-CoV-2 variants. Turning to the study itself: Donor participated within the Ad26.COV2.S arm of the COV1001 trial. In the study, Ad26.COV2.S was injected intramuscularly once, or twice 56 days apart. Study-level findings and limits: Placebo recipients showed lower spike-specific TCR breadth than vaccinees. Vaccinated and placebo-treated recipients had similar non-spike TCR breadth.

Regarding treatment: roughly 18 received Ad26.COV2.S at low or high dose, single or two shots; several received placebo; per-sample allocation not given. The samples date from day 63 after the first vaccine or placebo injection. In its sample, this clone was seen once. The antigen is undetermined. TCRdb keeps only in-frame clones here, not all; method: immunoSEQ multiplex PCR. The sample lists more than 400,000 clones; roughly 90% were seen once. The CDR3 has 15 amino acids. The germline V gene encodes CDR1 SGDLS and CDR2 YYNGEE. V lost 4 bases, J lost 4 bases, and 14 bases lay in between. This specimen consisted of peripheral blood, obtained in a trial of Ad26.COV2.S vaccine versus placebo. The chain couples TRBV9 to TRBJ1-4; no firm D call. The sequence derives from a person aged 18-60 years who received the Ad26.COV2.S COVID-19 vaccine or a placebo. The CDR3 is CASSPAGGGNEKLFF. The CDR3 nucleotides read TGTGCCAGCAGCCCCGCCGGCGGCGGTAATGAAAAACTGTTTTTT.